This TCR beta chain was identified during a study of T-cell reconstitution after alpha-beta-depleted transplantation in children. Construction of the TCRbeta library involved unique molecular identifiers. TCRdb re-derived calls from the PCR reads in MiXCR, one entry per CDR3 protein. The data contain approximately 640,000 distinct CDR3 sequences, approximately 16% of them singletons. The germline gives CDR1 SGHDN, CDR2 FVKESK. V shed 2 bases, J shed 2 bases, and the junction held 6 bases outside the gene matches. The CDR3 runs to 16 residues. This clonotype was observed a handful of times. The sequenced sample was PBMCs from the stem cell graft donor, obtained from the stem cell graft. The receptor was isolated from a human donor who donated a stem cell graft to a child with acute myeloid leukemia. The V gene is TRBV14, the J gene TRBJ1-2; TRBD1 agrees at 9 bases. This CDR3 reads CASSQRMGQGNYGYTF. The CDR3 nucleotides are TGTGCCAGCAGCCAAAGAATGGGACAGGGAAACTATGGCTACACCTTC.